A selection of T cell receptor beta chains follows, all from one sample in a study of blood T cell repertoires in COVID-19. The table came from immunoSEQ multiplex PCR; TCRdb's copy has only in-frame clones and leaves some out. The sample includes approximately 210,000 clones, under 85% of them seen just once. Input material: peripheral blood. These receptors originate from a woman over 75 with COVID-19, enrolled during active disease. Each CDR3 is given with its conserved first and last residue.

V,J,CDR3
TRBV2,TRBJ2-2,CASRAQGPGELFF
TRBV3-1/TRBV3-2,TRBJ2-1,CASTLGVAGGPIF
TRBV6-6,TRBJ2-3,CASGRTGEADTQYF
TRBV28,TRBJ2-2,CASSPGTPRGANTGELFF
TRBV28,TRBJ1-5,CASSPTEQGEQPQHF
TRBV6-1,TRBJ1-5,CASSGPDRGLNQPQHF
TRBV9,TRBJ1-3,CASSLTGGRNGNTIYF
TRBV7-9,TRBJ1-4,CASSLSGQREKLFF
TRBV5-8,TRBJ2-3,CASSDRGGGFNTDTDTQYF
TRBV18,TRBJ1-6,CASSPLVLRNSPLHF
TRBV29-1,TRBJ1-5,CSVASGGEGIGPQHF
TRBV5-1,TRBJ1-1,CASSLARGNTEAFF
TRBV7-2,TRBJ2-2,CASSLSEAGVTGELFF
TRBV2,TRBJ2-2,CASRARTASNTGELFF
TRBV19,TRBJ1-2,CASTALLGTRGPGYTF
TRBV27,TRBJ2-7,CASSYRGGVGGRFEQYF
TRBV5-1,TRBJ1-1,CASSLAGMAEAFF
TRBV5-6,TRBJ1-1,CASSSSGALQAFF
TRBV6-2/TRBV6-3,TRBJ2-7,CASSRRREQYF
TRBV12-3/TRBV12-4,TRBJ1-2,CASSPRTEYGYTF
TRBV3-1/TRBV3-2,TRBJ2-7,CASSPQRGLYEQYF
TRBV6-6,TRBJ2-5,CASEEGAVRETQYF
TRBV3-1/TRBV3-2,TRBJ1-1,CASRRGTEAFF
TRBV18,TRBJ2-4,CASAPATGGQGGIQYF
TRBV19,TRBJ1-5,CASSIGGAGNQPQHF
TRBV7-6,TRBJ2-2,CASSPTSPNTGELFF